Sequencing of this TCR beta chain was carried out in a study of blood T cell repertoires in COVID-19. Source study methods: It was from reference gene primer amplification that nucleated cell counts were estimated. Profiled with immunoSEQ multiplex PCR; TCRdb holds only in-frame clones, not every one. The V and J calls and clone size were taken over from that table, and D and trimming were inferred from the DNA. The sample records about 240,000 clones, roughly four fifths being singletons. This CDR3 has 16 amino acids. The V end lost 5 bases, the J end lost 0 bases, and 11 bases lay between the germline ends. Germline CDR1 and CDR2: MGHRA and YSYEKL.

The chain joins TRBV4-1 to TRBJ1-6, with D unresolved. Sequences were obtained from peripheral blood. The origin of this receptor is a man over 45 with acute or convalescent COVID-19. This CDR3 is CASSDFSSSYNSPLHF. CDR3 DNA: TGCGCCAGCAGCGACTTCTCCTCCTCCTATAATTCACCCCTCCACTTT.